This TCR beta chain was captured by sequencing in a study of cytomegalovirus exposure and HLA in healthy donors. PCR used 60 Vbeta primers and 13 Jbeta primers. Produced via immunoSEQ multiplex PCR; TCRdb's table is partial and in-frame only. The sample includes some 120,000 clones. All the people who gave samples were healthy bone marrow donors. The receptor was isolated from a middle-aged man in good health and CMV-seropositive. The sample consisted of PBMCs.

The CDR3 coding sequence is TGTGCCACCAGGCAGTCCCCGAGGTCCTACAATGAGCAGTTCTTC. It encodes CATRQSPRSYNEQFF. The V call is TRBV15, the J call TRBJ2-1; D is ambiguous. The CDR3 spans 15 residues. CDR1 and CDR2 (germline): LNHNV, YYDKDF (reference sequence). Trimming pared 6 bases from V and 1 base from J, leaving 13 bases between.